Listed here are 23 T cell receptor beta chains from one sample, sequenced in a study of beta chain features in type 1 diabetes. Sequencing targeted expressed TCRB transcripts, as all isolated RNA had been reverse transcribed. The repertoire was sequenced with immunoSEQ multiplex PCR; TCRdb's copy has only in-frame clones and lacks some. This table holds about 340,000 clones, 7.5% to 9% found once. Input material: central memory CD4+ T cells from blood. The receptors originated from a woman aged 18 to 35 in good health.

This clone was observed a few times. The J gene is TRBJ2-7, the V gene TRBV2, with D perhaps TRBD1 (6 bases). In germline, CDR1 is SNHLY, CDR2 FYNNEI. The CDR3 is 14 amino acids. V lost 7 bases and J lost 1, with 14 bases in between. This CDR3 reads CASTGWGHSYEQYF. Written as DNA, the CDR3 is TGTGCCAGCACCGGTTGGGGGCATTCCTACGAGCAGTACTTC.

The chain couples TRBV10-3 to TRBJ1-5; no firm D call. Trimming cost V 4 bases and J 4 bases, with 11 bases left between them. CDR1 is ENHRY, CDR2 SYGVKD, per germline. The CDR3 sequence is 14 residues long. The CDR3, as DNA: TGTGCCATCAGTGGCGACGTTCGTAATCAGCCCCAGCATTTT. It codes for CAISGDVRNQPQHF.

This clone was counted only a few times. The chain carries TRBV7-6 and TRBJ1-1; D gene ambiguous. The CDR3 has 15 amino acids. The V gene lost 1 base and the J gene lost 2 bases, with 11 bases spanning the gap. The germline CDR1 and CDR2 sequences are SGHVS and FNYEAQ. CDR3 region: CASSLVEPPNTEAFF. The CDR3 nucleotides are TGTGCCAGCAGCTTAGTCGAGCCCCCTAACACTGAAGCTTTCTTT.

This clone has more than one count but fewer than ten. The CDR3 bases are TGTGCCAGCACCCAAGACAGCTCCTACAATGAGCAGTTCTTC. Translating it yields CASTQDSSYNEQFF. The chain has TRBV7-2 and TRBJ2-1; perhaps TRBD1 as D (5 bases). The length of the CDR3 is 14 residues. With 7 bases removed from V and 0 bases from J, the gap between germline ends came to 10 bases. The germline V gene encodes CDR1 SGHTA and CDR2 FQGNSA.

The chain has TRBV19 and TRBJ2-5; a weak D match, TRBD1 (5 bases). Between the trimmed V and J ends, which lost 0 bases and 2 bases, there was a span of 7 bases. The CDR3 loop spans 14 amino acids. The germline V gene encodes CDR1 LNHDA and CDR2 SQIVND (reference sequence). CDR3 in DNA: TGTGCCAGTAGTATAGATTACAGGCAAGAGACCCAGTACTTC. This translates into CASSIDYRQETQYF.

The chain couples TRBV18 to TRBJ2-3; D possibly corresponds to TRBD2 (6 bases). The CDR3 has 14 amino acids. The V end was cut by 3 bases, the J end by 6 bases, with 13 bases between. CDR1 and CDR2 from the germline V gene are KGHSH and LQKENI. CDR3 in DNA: TGTGCCAGCTCACCGGGGGGAAGGCCCGATACGCAGTATTTT. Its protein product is CASSPGGRPDTQYF.

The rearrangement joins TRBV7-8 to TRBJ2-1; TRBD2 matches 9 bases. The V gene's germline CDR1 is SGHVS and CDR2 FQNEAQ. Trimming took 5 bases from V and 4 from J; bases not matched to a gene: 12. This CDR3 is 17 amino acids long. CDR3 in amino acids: CASSRGRGLAGYNEQFF. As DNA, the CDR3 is TGTGCCAGCAGCCGGGGCCGGGGGCTAGCGGGATACAATGAGCAGTTCTTC.

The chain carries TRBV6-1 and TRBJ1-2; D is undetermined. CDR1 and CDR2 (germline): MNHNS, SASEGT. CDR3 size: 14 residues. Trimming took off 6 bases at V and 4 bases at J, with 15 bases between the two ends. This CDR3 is CASSSPPGLYGYTF. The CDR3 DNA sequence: TGTGCCAGCAGCTCCCCACCGGGCCTCTATGGCTACACCTTC.

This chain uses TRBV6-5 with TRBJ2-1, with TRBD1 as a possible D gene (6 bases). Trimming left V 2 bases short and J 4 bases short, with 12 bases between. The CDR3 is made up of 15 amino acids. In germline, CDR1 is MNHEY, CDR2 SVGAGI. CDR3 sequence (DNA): TGTGCCAGCAGTTACAGGGGGACCCGATACAATGAGCAGTTCTTC. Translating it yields CASSYRGTRYNEQFF.

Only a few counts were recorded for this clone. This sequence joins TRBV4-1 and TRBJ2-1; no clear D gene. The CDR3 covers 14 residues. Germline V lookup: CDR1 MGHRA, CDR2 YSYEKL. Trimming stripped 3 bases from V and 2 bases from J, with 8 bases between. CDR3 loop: CASSQQAAYNEQFF. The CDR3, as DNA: TGCGCCAGCAGCCAGCAAGCCGCCTACAATGAGCAGTTCTTC.

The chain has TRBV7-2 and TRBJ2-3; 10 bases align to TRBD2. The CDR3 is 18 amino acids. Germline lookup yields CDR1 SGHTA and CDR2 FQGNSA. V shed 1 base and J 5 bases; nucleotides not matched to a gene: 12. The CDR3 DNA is TGTGCCAGCAGCTTAGGGGCTAGCGGGAGTAGGTTAAGAGATACGCAGTATTTT. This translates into CASSLGASGSRLRDTQYF.

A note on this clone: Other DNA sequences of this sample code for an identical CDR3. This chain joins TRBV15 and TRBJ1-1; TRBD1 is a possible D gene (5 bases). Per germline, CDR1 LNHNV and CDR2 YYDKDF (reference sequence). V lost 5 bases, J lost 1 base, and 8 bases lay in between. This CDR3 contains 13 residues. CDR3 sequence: CATSRQGNTEAFF. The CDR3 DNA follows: TGTGCCACCAGCCGGCAGGGGAACACTGAAGCTTTCTTT.

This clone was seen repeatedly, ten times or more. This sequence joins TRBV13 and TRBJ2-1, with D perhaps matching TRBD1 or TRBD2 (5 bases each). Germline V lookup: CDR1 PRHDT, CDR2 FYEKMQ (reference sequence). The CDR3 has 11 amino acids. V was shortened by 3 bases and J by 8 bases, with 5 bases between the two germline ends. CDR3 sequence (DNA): TGTGCCAGCAGCTTGGGGGATGAGCAGTTCTTC. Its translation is CASSLGDEQFF.

This CDR3 is CATSRSGGEPTDTQYF. The CDR3, as DNA: TGTGCCACCAGCAGATCCGGAGGGGAACCCACAGATACGCAGTATTTT. The chain carries TRBV15 and TRBJ2-3; D is possibly TRBD2 (6 bases). This CDR3 spans 16 amino acids. Germline-derived CDR1 and CDR2 are LNHNV and YYDKDF (reference sequence). V lost 2 bases, J lost 2 bases, and 14 bases lay in between. Drawing the rest from reference TRBV15 and TRBJ2-3, the complete variable domain is DAMVIQNPRYQVTQFGKPVTLSCSQTLNHNVMYWYQQKSSQAPKLLFHYYDKDFNNEADTPDNFQSRRPNTSFCFLDIRSPGLGDTAMYLCATSRSGGEPTDTQYFGPGTRLTVL.

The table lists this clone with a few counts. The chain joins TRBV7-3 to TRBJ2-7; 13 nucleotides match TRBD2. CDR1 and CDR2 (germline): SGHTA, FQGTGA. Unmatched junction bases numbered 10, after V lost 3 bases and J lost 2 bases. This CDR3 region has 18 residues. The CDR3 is CASSLTGTSGDTAYEQYF. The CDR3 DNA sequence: TGTGCCAGCAGCTTGACGGGGACTAGCGGGGATACCGCCTACGAGCAGTACTTC.

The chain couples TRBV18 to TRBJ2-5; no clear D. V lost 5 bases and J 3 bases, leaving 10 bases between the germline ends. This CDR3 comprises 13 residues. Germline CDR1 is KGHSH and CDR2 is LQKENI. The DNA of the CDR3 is TGTGCCAGCTCAGTAAACAGCGAAGAGACCCAGTACTTC. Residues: CASSVNSEETQYF.

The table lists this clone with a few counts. The CDR3 sequence is CASRQGLSYEQYF. The CDR3, as DNA: TGTGCCAGCAGACAGGGACTTTCCTACGAGCAGTACTTC. The V gene is TRBV28, the J gene TRBJ2-7; D assignment may be TRBD1 or TRBD2 (6 bases each). The CDR3 runs 13 residues. CDR1 and CDR2 (germline): MDHEN, SYDVKM. Trimming removed 6 bases at V and 1 base at J, with 10 bases between.

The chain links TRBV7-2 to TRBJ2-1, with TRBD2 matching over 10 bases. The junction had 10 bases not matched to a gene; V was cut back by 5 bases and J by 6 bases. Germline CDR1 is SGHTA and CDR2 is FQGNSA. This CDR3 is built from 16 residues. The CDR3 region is CASSIQSGRAFNEQFF. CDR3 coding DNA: TGTGCCAGCAGCATTCAAAGCGGGAGGGCCTTCAATGAGCAGTTCTTC.

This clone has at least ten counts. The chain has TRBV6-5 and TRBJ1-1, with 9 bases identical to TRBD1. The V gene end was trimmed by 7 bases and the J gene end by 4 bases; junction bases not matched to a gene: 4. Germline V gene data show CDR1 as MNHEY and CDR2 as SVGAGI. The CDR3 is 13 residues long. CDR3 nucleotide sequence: TGTGCCAGCACCCTGACAGGGGGCACTGAAGCTTTCTTT. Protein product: CASTLTGGTEAFF.

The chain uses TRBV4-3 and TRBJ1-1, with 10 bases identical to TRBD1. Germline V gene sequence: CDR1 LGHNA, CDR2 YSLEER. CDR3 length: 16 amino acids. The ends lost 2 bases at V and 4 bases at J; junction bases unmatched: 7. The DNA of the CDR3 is TGCGCCAGCAGCCAAACACTCCGGGACAGGGGCACTGAAGCTTTCTTT. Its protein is CASSQTLRDRGTEAFF.

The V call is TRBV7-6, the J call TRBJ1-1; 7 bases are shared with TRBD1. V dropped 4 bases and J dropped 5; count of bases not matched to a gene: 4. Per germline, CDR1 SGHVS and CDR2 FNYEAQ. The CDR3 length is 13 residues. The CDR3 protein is CASSSDRDTEAFF. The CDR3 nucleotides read TGTGCCAGCAGCTCTGACAGGGATACTGAAGCTTTCTTT.

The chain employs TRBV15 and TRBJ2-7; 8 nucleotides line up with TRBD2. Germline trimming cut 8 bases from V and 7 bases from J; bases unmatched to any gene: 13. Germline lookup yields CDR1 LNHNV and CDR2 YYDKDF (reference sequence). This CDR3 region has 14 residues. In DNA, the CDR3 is TGTGCCACCGCCCGAGCGGGGGCTCAAGGTGAGCAGTACTTC. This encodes CATARAGAQGEQYF.

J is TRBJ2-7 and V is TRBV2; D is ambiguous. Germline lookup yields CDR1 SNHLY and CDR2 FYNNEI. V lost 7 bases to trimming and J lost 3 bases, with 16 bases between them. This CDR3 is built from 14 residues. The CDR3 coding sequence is TGTGCCAGCAATTCCAACGGTCCGAACTACGAGCAGTACTTC. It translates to CASNSNGPNYEQYF.